Presented here are 24 T cell receptor beta chains from one specimen sequenced in a study of shared T cell receptors in the human thymus. Profiled with immunoSEQ multiplex PCR; TCRdb holds only in-frame clones, not every one. The sample has around 340,000 clones, roughly 94% seen once. The source material was thymocytes. The source of these receptors is a human donor.

The rearrangement uses TRBV14 and TRBJ1-1; 7 bases map to TRBD1. The J segment lost 3 bases and the V segment lost 5 bases, leaving 18 bases of the junction unmatched. The CDR3 is 18 amino acids. The germline CDR1 and CDR2 sequences are SGHDN and FVKESK. The CDR3 spells CASSSRQGVVPVYTEAFF. The CDR3 nucleotides are TGTGCCAGCAGCTCACGACAGGGAGTTGTTCCCGTGTACACTGAAGCTTTCTTT. Using reference TRBV14 and TRBJ1-1 for the parts outside the CDR3, the full variable domain is EAGVTQFPSHSVIEKGQTVTLRCDPISGHDNLYWYRRVMGKEIKFLLHFVKESKQDESGMPNNRFLAERTGGTYSTLKVQPAELEDSGVYFCASSSRQGVVPVYTEAFFGQGTRLTVV.

V is TRBV27 and J is TRBJ2-1, with TRBD2 matching 8 bases. Looked up from germline, CDR1 is MNHEY and CDR2 is SMNVEV (reference sequence). CDR3 length: 14 residues. The junction had 5 bases not matched to a gene; V was cut back by 8 bases and J by 2 bases. The CDR3 nucleotides read TGTGCCAGCGGCTATAGCGGGACCTACAATGAGCAGTTCTTC. Its protein is CASGYSGTYNEQFF.

CDR3 bases: TGTGCCAGCAGTGAACAGGGGAGAAGTTGGGAGACCCAGTACTTC. Amino acid sequence: CASSEQGRSWETQYF. The chain links TRBV25-1 to TRBJ2-5, with a tentative D call TRBD1 (6 bases). Germline V gives CDR1 MGHDK, CDR2 SYGVNS. Trimming took 2 bases from V and 5 from J, leaving 15 bases between them. The CDR3 contains 15 residues.

The J gene is TRBJ1-1, the V gene TRBV7-2, with D maybe TRBD1 (5 bases). Germline loops: CDR1 SGHTA, CDR2 FQGNSA. V lost 2 bases and J 5 bases, leaving 9 bases between the germline ends. The CDR3 spans 13 residues. CDR3 nucleotide sequence: TGTGCCAGCAGCTTATCAGGGAGTACTGAAGCTTTCTTT. It codes for CASSLSGSTEAFF.

The CDR3 DNA is TGCAGCGTTGGTACTAGCGGGAATGGCTACGAGCAGTACTTC. Protein sequence: CSVGTSGNGYEQYF. The chain is built from TRBV29-1 and TRBJ2-7, with 10 nucleotides matching TRBD2. Germline lookup yields CDR1 SQVTM and CDR2 ANQGSEA. The length of the CDR3 is 14 residues. Losses at the gene ends were 4 bases for V and 3 bases for J; bases not matched to a gene: 6.

This chain links TRBV15 with TRBJ2-1, with TRBD2 identical over 8 bases. The V gene's germline CDR1 is LNHNV and CDR2 YYDKDF (reference sequence). The CDR3 has 14 residues. V lost 5 bases, J lost 5 bases, and 5 bases stayed unmatched. The CDR3 loop reads CATSRGLGNNEQFF. The CDR3 DNA reads TGTGCCACCAGCCGGGGACTAGGGAACAATGAGCAGTTCTTC. The full variable domain, in which reference TRBV15 and TRBJ2-1 provide the parts outside the CDR3, is DAMVIQNPRYQVTQFGKPVTLSCSQTLNHNVMYWYQQKSSQAPKLLFHYYDKDFNNEADTPDNFQSRRPNTSFCFLDIRSPGLGDTAMYLCATSRGLGNNEQFFGPGTRLTVL.

The chain has TRBV27 and TRBJ2-3; 9 bases are shared with TRBD2. Germline CDR1 MNHEY, CDR2 SMNVEV (reference sequence). With 6 bases clipped from V and 0 bases from J, the junction kept 13 bases outside the gene matches. This CDR3 comprises 18 residues. The CDR3 DNA reads as TGTGCCAGCAGAGAGATCCCTAGCGGGGACCTTAGCACAGATACGCAGTATTTT. Translated, it gives CASREIPSGDLSTDTQYF.

The V call is TRBV10-1, the J call TRBJ2-7, with unresolved D. The CDR3 consists of 14 residues. Between the trimmed V and J ends, which lost 0 bases and 6 bases, there was a span of 12 bases. The germline V gene has CDR1 WNHNN and CDR2 SYGVQD (reference sequence). The CDR3: CASSESTGIGEQYF. DNA of the CDR3: TGCGCCAGCAGTGAGTCGACTGGGATCGGCGAGCAGTACTTC.

This clone was seen a single time. The chain recombines TRBV2 with TRBJ2-2; 7 bases map to TRBD1. V trimming: 9 bases; J trimming: 2 bases; junction bases outside the gene matches: 12. Germline CDR1 is SNHLY and CDR2 is FYNNEI. CDR3 length: 16 amino acids. CDR3 DNA sequence: TGTGCCAGACTTGATAAGGGACAGTCTAACACCGGGGAGCTGTTTTTT. Its protein is CARLDKGQSNTGELFF.

The V call is TRBV6-5, the J call TRBJ2-1; 7 bases match TRBD2. The CDR3 contains 14 residues. With V trimmed by 8 bases and J by 6 bases, 10 bases remained unmatched. Germline V lookup: CDR1 MNHEY, CDR2 SVGAGI. The CDR3 region is CASVRGGGFNEQFF. The CDR3 DNA follows: TGTGCCAGCGTGCGCGGGGGAGGGTTCAATGAGCAGTTCTTC.

The chain is built from TRBV27 and TRBJ2-7; D not certain. Germline CDR1 reads MNHEY; CDR2 reads SMNVEV (reference sequence). With 1 base removed from V and 3 bases from J, the gap between germline ends came to 1 base. CDR3 length: 11 residues. CDR3 in amino acids: CASSLFYEQYF. In nucleotides, the CDR3 is TGTGCCAGCAGTTTATTCTACGAGCAGTACTTC.

V gene TRBV4-1 combines with J gene TRBJ1-2; tentative D call: TRBD1 (6 bases). Germline CDR1 and CDR2: MGHRA and YSYEKL. Trimming took 0 bases from V and 1 from J, leaving 24 bases between them. The CDR3 is 20 residues long. For the CDR3, the DNA is TGCGCCAGCAGCCAAGATCGTAACGGGGGCGTCGGGAAATTTAACTATGGCTACACCTTC. It translates to CASSQDRNGGVGKFNYGYTF.

The chain employs TRBV29-1 and TRBJ2-1; a possible D gene is TRBD1 (6 bases). There are 14 residues in the CDR3. Germline values: CDR1 SQVTM, CDR2 ANQGSEA. V lost 4 bases and J lost 8, with 18 bases in between. Written as DNA, the CDR3 is TGCAGCGTTGTCCAACAGGGCGGTATAGATGAGCAGTTCTTC. Translation: CSVVQQGGIDEQFF.

The V gene is TRBV28, the J gene TRBJ2-1, with D perhaps matching TRBD2 (6 bases). CDR3 size: 14 residues. From germline, CDR1 is MDHEN and CDR2 SYDVKM. V gave up 2 bases and J gave up 3 bases, with 8 bases separating them. The CDR3 nucleotides are TGTGCCAGCAGTTTAATAGCGGACTACAATGAGCAGTTCTTC. As protein: CASSLIADYNEQFF.

The chain links TRBV5-6 to TRBJ2-4; D is ambiguous. V gave up 4 bases and J gave up 3 bases, with 17 bases separating them. The germline CDR1 and CDR2 sequences are SGHDT and YYEEEE. The CDR3 runs to 16 residues. DNA of the CDR3: TGTGCCAGCAGCCCTCAACGGCCGTTGGGCAAAAACATTCAGTACTTC. Its translation is CASSPQRPLGKNIQYF.

The chain uses TRBV27 and TRBJ2-7, with 11 bases identical to TRBD1. This CDR3 is built from 19 residues. The trim removed 6 bases at V and 4 bases at J, leaving 20 bases unmatched. Per the germline V gene, CDR1 is MNHEY and CDR2 is SMNVEV (reference sequence). The CDR3 sequence is CASRGDGTGGEGSEYEQYF. CDR3 in DNA: TGTGCCAGCAGGGGAGATGGGACAGGGGGTGAGGGCTCGGAGTACGAGCAGTACTTC.

This chain connects TRBV7-8 to TRBJ2-3; TRBD1 matches at 10 bases. Germline CDR1 reads SGHVS; CDR2 reads FQNEAQ. The ends lost 3 bases at V and 5 bases at J; junction bases unmatched: 2. The CDR3 totals 14 residues. CDR3 DNA sequence: TGTGCCAGCAGCTTGGGACAGGGGAAAGATACGCAGTATTTT. This codes for CASSLGQGKDTQYF.

The chain links TRBV28 to TRBJ1-5; D unclear. Looked up from germline, CDR1 is MDHEN and CDR2 is SYDVKM. The CDR3 is 13 residues long. V lost 3 bases and J lost 1, with 4 bases in between. The CDR3: CASSLGSNQPQHF. The CDR3 DNA reads TGTGCCAGCAGTTTGGGCAGCAATCAGCCCCAGCATTTT.

CDR3 in amino acids: CASSLVHIKSHTDRDSAGELFF. CDR3 DNA: TGTGCCAGCAGTTTGGTCCATATCAAGTCACATACGGACAGGGACTCCGCCGGGGAGCTGTTTTTT. The V gene is TRBV27, the J gene TRBJ2-2; 8 nucleotides agree with TRBD1. With 3 bases clipped from V and 6 bases from J, the junction kept 27 bases outside the gene matches. CDR1 and CDR2 from the germline V gene are MNHEY and SMNVEV (reference sequence). This CDR3 spans 22 amino acids.

The V gene is TRBV5-1, the J gene TRBJ2-2, with 13 bases fitting TRBD2. V lost 4 bases and J lost 8; bases outside the gene matches: 8. CDR1 and CDR2 (germline): SGHRS, YFSETQ. The length of the CDR3 is 16 residues. CDR3 coding DNA: TGCGCCAGCAGCAGAGGACTAGCGGGAGTATCTGGGGAGCTGTTTTTT. Its protein product is CASSRGLAGVSGELFF.

The chain uses TRBV29-1 and TRBJ2-2; a weak D match, TRBD2 (6 bases). CDR3 length: 15 amino acids. V was cut by 2 bases and J by 0 bases, with 10 bases left in between. Germline V gene sequence: CDR1 SQVTM, CDR2 ANQGSEA. The CDR3 is CSVERGRPNTGELFF. The CDR3 DNA reads TGCAGCGTTGAACGTGGGAGGCCGAACACCGGGGAGCTGTTTTTT.

This chain joins TRBV11-2 and TRBJ2-7; unclear D gene. The germline gives CDR1 SGHAT, CDR2 FQNNGV. The CDR3 has 13 amino acids. V lost 8 bases to trimming and J lost 2 bases, with 13 bases between them. This CDR3 is CASGRGPPYEQYF. CDR3 nucleotide sequence: TGTGCCAGCGGTCGCGGTCCTCCCTACGAGCAGTACTTC.

The genes are TRBV29-1 and TRBJ2-7, with no clear D. V lost 4 bases, J lost 3 bases, and 13 bases lay in between. The germline CDR1 and CDR2 sequences are SQVTM and ANQGSEA. The CDR3 spans 13 residues. DNA for the CDR3: TGCAGCGTTGCGGCAGGCCCACTCTACGAGCAGTACTTC. Translation: CSVAAGPLYEQYF.

This chain joins TRBV9 and TRBJ2-2; a possible D gene is TRBD2 (5 bases). The CDR3 runs to 20 residues. CDR1 is SGDLS and CDR2 is YYNGEE in the germline V gene. V was trimmed by 0 bases and J by 2 bases, leaving 23 bases between them. For the CDR3, the DNA is TGTGCCAGCAGCGTAGAAGTAACGGTAGCGTTAGCCCTAAACACCGGGGAGCTGTTTTTT. Residues: CASSVEVTVALALNTGELFF.